The 20 T cell receptor beta chains listed next were all sequenced from one sample in a study of blood T cells in healthy people across ages. Combining a sample-barcoded 5' primer with a J-beta primer mix, a second PCR ran for about 7 to 11 cycles. TCRdb fed the 5' RACE reads into MiXCR, producing one record per CDR3 protein. Among fewer than 800,000 distinct CDR3 sequences, about 21% were seen once, and the ten largest hold approximately 3.7%. The source material was blood. The receptors stem from a man aged 65 to 85 in good health.

The chain employs TRBV29-1 and TRBJ2-1; 7 bases are a match to TRBD2. CDR3 length: 13 amino acids. CDR1 is SQVTM, CDR2 ANQGSEA, per germline. Trimming took 6 bases from V and 12 from J; bases not matched to a gene: 14. This chain's CDR3 is CSVADGLELMQFF. The CDR3 region has the DNA TGCAGCGTAGCTGACGGACTAGAATTAATGCAGTTCTTC.

V and J are TRBV6-5 and TRBJ1-2; D is ambiguous. The V gene lost 0 bases and the J gene lost 3 bases, with 8 bases spanning the gap. Per germline, CDR1 MNHEY and CDR2 SVGAGI. The CDR3 covers 14 residues. In DNA form, the CDR3 reads TGTGCCAGCAGTTACTCGATTGGGGACTATGGCTACACCTTC. Amino acid sequence: CASSYSIGDYGYTF.

This clonotype was seen a few times. The rearrangement links TRBV6-1 to TRBJ1-2; 7 bases agree with TRBD1. The CDR3 runs to 13 residues. With 6 bases clipped from V and 3 bases from J, the junction kept 4 bases outside the gene matches. The germline CDR1 and CDR2 sequences are MNHNS and SASEGT. CDR3 sequence (DNA): TGTGCCAGCAGGGCAGGGACAGACTATGGCTACACCTTC. It is translated as CASRAGTDYGYTF.

This clonotype was seen a few times. The rearrangement uses TRBV29-1 and TRBJ2-5; 9 nucleotides match TRBD1. This CDR3 is built from 13 residues. Germline CDR1 is SQVTM and CDR2 is ANQGSEA. The J segment lost 5 bases and the V segment lost 4 bases, leaving 5 bases of the junction unmatched. In nucleotides, the CDR3 is TGCAGCGTTGGGGACAGGGACAGTGAGACCCAGTACTTC. This gives the protein CSVGDRDSETQYF.

The chain joins TRBV7-2 to TRBJ2-3; no reliable D call. The V gene's germline CDR1 is SGHTA and CDR2 FQGNSA. CDR3 length equals 16 residues. V was pared by 6 bases and J by 1 base, with 17 bases between. The CDR3 sequence: CASRQVTSGRTDTQYF. The CDR3 DNA reads TGTGCCAGCAGGCAGGTGACCTCTGGACGCACAGATACGCAGTATTTT.

A few counts support this clonotype. The chain recombines TRBV29-1 with TRBJ2-5; TRBD2 matches 7 bases. Near its end, the DNA agrees better with TRBJ2-7, so the J call may be wrong. This CDR3 has 13 residues. CDR1 SQVTM and CDR2 ANQGSEA come from the germline V gene. CDR3 nucleotide sequence: TGCAGCGTGAGCGGGATCAGCTCCTACGAGCAGTACTTC. Translation gives CSVSGISSYEQYF.

This clonotype was seen more than once but under ten times. The chain couples TRBV4-3 to TRBJ1-1, with D perhaps matching TRBD1 (6 bases). Trimming removed 1 base at V and 5 bases at J, with 23 bases between. Looked up from germline, CDR1 is LGHNA and CDR2 is YSLEER. CDR3 length equals 18 residues. The DNA of the CDR3 is TGCGCCAGCAGCCAAGCGGTAGTCCGGGGGCGCCCGGAAACTGAAGCTTTCTTT. Its translation is CASSQAVVRGRPETEAFF.

The chain uses TRBV11-3 and TRBJ2-5; 13 bases are shared with TRBD2. Looked up from germline, CDR1 is SGHNT and CDR2 is YENEEA. The CDR3 spans 16 residues. Trimming removed 2 bases from V and 5 bases from J; junction bases left unmatched: 5. Written as DNA, the CDR3 is TGTGCCAGCAGCTTACGGACTAGCGGGAGCGTGGAGACCCAGTACTTC. Amino acids: CASSLRTSGSVETQYF.

This clonotype came up a few times. The chain recombines TRBV10-1 with TRBJ2-4; D is ambiguous. Trimming cost V 7 bases and J 0 bases, with 10 bases left between them. The germline V gene encodes CDR1 WNHNN and CDR2 SYGVQD (reference sequence). The CDR3 length is 14 residues. CDR3 bases: TGCGCCAGCATCCAGCAAATAGCCAAAAACATTCAGTACTTC. It encodes CASIQQIAKNIQYF.

V gene TRBV2 combines with J gene TRBJ2-7, with 10 bases fitting TRBD2. The CDR3 contains 14 residues. Germline V gene lookup returns CDR1 SNHLY and CDR2 FYNNEI. Germline trimming cut 6 bases from V and 3 bases from J; bases unmatched to any gene: 5. The CDR3 nucleotides read TGTGCCAGCAGGGCCGAGCGGGAGGGCTACGAGCAGTACTTC. It is translated as CASRAEREGYEQYF.

The rearrangement joins TRBV29-1 to TRBJ2-1; tentatively, D is TRBD1 (6 bases). The tail of the sequence fits TRBJ2-7 better, so the J call may be wrong. From germline, CDR1 is SQVTM and CDR2 ANQGSEA. The CDR3 covers 13 residues. The chain's CDR3 is CSVEGNRAYEQYF. The CDR3 coding sequence is TGCAGCGTTGAAGGTAACAGGGCCTACGAGCAGTACTTC.

The chain is built from TRBV6-1 and TRBJ1-1; D gene ambiguous. Trimming shortened V by 1 base and J by 3 bases, and 12 bases separated the two germline ends. The CDR3 runs 15 residues. CDR1 MNHNS and CDR2 SASEGT come from the germline V gene. The CDR3 here is CASSEEGRRDTEAFF. In DNA form, the CDR3 reads TGTGCCAGCAGTGAAGAAGGCAGGCGCGACACTGAAGCTTTCTTT.

There are a few counts of this clonotype. The V call is TRBV12-3 or TRBV12-4, the J call TRBJ1-2; 7 bases map to TRBD1. This CDR3 comprises 17 residues. V was pared by 5 bases and J by 0 bases, with 12 bases of the junction left unmatched. CDR3 in amino acids: CASSLRQGRASNYGYTF. DNA for the CDR3: TGTGCCAGCAGTCTAAGACAGGGCCGAGCATCTAACTATGGCTACACCTTC.

This clonotype was seen a few times. V usage is TRBV5-4 and J usage is TRBJ2-7; TRBD2 matches at 12 bases. J was trimmed by 7 bases and V by 6 bases; bases with no gene match: 5. Per the germline V gene, CDR1 is SGHNT and CDR2 is YYREEE (reference sequence). The CDR3 runs to 13 residues. The CDR3 is CASKTSGSSEQYF. The CDR3 bases are TGTGCCAGCAAGACTAGCGGGAGTTCGGAGCAGTACTTC. Together with reference TRBV5-4 and TRBJ2-7, the CDR3 gives the full variable domain: ETGVTQSPTHLIKTRGQQVTLRCSSQSGHNTVSWYQQALGQGPQFIFQYYREEENGRGNFPPRFSGLQFPNYSSELNVNALELDDSALYLCASKTSGSSEQYFGPGTRLTVT.

The chain is built from TRBV29-1 and TRBJ1-1; a possible D gene is TRBD1 (5 bases). V lost 2 bases and J 5 bases, leaving 9 bases between the germline ends. Germline CDR1 is SQVTM and CDR2 is ANQGSEA. This CDR3 has 12 residues. The CDR3 DNA follows: TGCAGCGTTGAACAGGGTAGGACTGAAGCTTTCTTT. This gives the protein CSVEQGRTEAFF. The entire variable domain, with the rest obtained from reference TRBV29-1 and TRBJ1-1, is as follows: SAVISQKPSRDICQRGTSLTIQCQVDSQVTMMFWYRQQPGQSLTLIATANQGSEATYESGFVIDKFPISRPNLTFSTLTVSNMSPEDSSIYLCSVEQGRTEAFFGQGTRLTVV.

This clonotype was seen more than once but under ten times. The rearrangement links TRBV4-2 to TRBJ2-7; 10 bases are shared with TRBD2. V shed 2 bases and J 1 base; nucleotides not matched to a gene: 5. The CDR3 consists of 16 residues. Germline V gene sequence: CDR1 LGHNA, CDR2 YNFKEQ. The CDR3 spells CASSQTAGGPSYEQYF. CDR3 DNA sequence: TGTGCCAGCAGCCAAACAGCGGGAGGGCCATCCTACGAGCAGTACTTC.

The CDR3 spells CASSYFLQANQETQYF. In nucleotides, the CDR3 is TGTGCCAGCAGTTACTTTCTACAGGCGAACCAAGAGACCCAGTACTTC. J is TRBJ2-5 and V is TRBV6-6; D is possibly TRBD1 (5 bases). CDR1 and CDR2 from the germline V gene are MNHNY and SVGAGI (reference sequence). This CDR3 has 16 amino acids. V lost 1 base and J 0 bases, leaving 12 bases between the germline ends.

The chain joins TRBV6-5 to TRBJ2-2; D unresolved. Between the trimmed V and J ends, which lost 2 bases and 4 bases, there was a span of 8 bases. CDR1 and CDR2 (germline): MNHEY, SVGAGI. CDR3 length: 14 residues. The chain's CDR3 is CASSYGVGTGELFF. The CDR3 nucleotides read TGTGCCAGCAGTTACGGGGTTGGCACCGGGGAGCTGTTTTTT.

The chain employs TRBV4-1 and TRBJ1-4; the match to TRBD1 covers 8 bases. Unmatched junction bases numbered 3, after V lost 4 bases and J lost 5 bases. Per the germline V gene, CDR1 is MGHRA and CDR2 is YSYEKL. This CDR3 has 14 amino acids. For the CDR3, the DNA is TGCGCCAGCAGCCGGACAGGGCAAAATGAAAAACTGTTTTTT. Translated, it gives CASSRTGQNEKLFF.

This clonotype showed up just a few times. This chain links TRBV2 with TRBJ2-7, with TRBD2 matching 9 bases. Looked up from germline, CDR1 is SNHLY and CDR2 is FYNNEI. Trimming took 5 bases from V and 6 from J; bases not matched to a gene: 8. The CDR3 loop spans 14 amino acids. In DNA, the CDR3 is TGTGCCAGCAGTTATGGCGGGAGGGTTGGCGAGCAGTACTTC. It encodes CASSYGGRVGEQYF.